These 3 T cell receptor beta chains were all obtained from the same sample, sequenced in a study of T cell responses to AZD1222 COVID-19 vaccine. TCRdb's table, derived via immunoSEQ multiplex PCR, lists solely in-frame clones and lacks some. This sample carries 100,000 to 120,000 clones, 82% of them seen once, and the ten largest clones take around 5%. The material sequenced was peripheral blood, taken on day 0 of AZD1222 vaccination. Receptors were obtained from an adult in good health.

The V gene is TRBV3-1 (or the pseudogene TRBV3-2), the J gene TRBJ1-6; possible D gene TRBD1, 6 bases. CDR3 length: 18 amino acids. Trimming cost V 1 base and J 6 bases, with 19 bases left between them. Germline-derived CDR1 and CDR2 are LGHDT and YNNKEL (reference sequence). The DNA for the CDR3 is TGTGCCAGCAGCCAAGCCCTTTTCCCAGGGGCCCGTAATTCACCCCTCCACTTT. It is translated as CASSQALFPGARNSPLHF.

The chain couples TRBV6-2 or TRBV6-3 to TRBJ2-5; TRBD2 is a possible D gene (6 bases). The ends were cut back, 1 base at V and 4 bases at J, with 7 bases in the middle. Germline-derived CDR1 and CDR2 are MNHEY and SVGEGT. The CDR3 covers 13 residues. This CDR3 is CASSYLGGETQYF. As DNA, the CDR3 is TGTGCCAGCAGTTACTTGGGGGGAGAGACCCAGTACTTC.

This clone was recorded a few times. CDR3 region: CASAPVQTFYGYTF. CDR3 sequence (DNA): TGTGCCAGCGCTCCCGTACAGACCTTCTATGGCTACACCTTC. The rearrangement uses TRBV7-9 and TRBJ1-2; D unresolved. Trimming left V 8 bases short and J 4 bases short, with 17 bases between. Germline CDR1 SEHNR, CDR2 FQNEAQ (reference sequence). The CDR3 spans 14 residues.